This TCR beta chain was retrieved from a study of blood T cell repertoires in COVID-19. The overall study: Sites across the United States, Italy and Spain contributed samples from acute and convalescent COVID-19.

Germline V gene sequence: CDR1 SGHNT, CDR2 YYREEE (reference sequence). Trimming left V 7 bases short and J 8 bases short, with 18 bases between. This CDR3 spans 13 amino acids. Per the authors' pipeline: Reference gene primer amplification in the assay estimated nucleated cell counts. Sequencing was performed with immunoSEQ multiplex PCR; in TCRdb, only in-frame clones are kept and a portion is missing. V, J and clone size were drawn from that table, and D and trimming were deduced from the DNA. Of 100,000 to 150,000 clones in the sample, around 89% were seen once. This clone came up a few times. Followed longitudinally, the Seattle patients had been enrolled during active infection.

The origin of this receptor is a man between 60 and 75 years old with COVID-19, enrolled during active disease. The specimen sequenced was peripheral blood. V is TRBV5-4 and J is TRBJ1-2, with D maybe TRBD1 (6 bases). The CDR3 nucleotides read TGTGCCAGCGCACAGGGCACAGGGTTGGGCTACACCTTC. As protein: CASAQGTGLGYTF.